This T cell receptor beta chain was captured by sequencing in a study of beta chain features in type 1 diabetes. Germline V gene data show CDR1 as SGHTA and CDR2 as FQGNSA. V shed 1 base and J shed 5 bases, with 6 bases lying between them. The CDR3 is 13 amino acids. The sequenced template was cDNA made from the entire isolated RNA. Repertoires were generated with immunoSEQ multiplex PCR, while TCRdb's copy carries only in-frame clones and drops some. The sample lists about 120,000 clones; approximately 16% were seen once. On this clone: The antigen is unknown.

Study-wide findings and caveats: Diminished insertions and augmented deletions at VDJ junctions characterized type 1 diabetes patients. Equally in patients and controls, shorter templates might have been favored by PCR. Among all four CD4+ subsets, Type 1 diabetes patients had TCRB CDR3s that were moderately but significantly shorter.

J is TRBJ2-1 and V is TRBV7-2; D unresolved. Sample: central memory CD4+ T cells from blood. The origin of this receptor is a man aged 25 to 40 with type 1 diabetes. For the CDR3, the DNA is TGTGCCAGCAGCTTAGGCTGGGACAATGAGCAGTTCTTC. As protein: CASSLGWDNEQFF.